This T cell receptor (beta chain) was observed in a study of shared clonotypes between healthy human individuals. J lost 5 bases, V lost 2 bases, and 4 bases had no gene match. CDR1 is SNHLY, CDR2 FYNNEI, per germline. The CDR3 sequence is 15 residues long. Original analysis: ImmunoSEQ only sent back junction sequences with no quality scores, so filtering was done differently. Some clones are missing from TCRdb's copy, which holds only in-frame ones; the method was immunoSEQ multiplex PCR. That table is the source of V, J and clone size, and D and trimming were worked out from the DNA. This table holds roughly 500,000 clones, approximately 78% found once.

Sequenced sample: PBMCs. The rearrangement joins TRBV2 to TRBJ2-3, with 10 positions matching TRBD1. This TCR derives from a woman between 35 and 50 years old in good health. Some clones in this sample may be carry-over from other donors' samples. The DNA of the CDR3 is TGTGCCAGCAGTGAAAGACAGGGGGCTGTAGATACGCAGTATTTT. Its translation: CASSERQGAVDTQYF.